One sample yielded the 22 T cell receptor beta chains listed below, sequenced in a study of cytomegalovirus exposure and HLA in healthy donors. The PCR used 60 Vbeta and 13 Jbeta primers. Sequenced by immunoSEQ multiplex PCR; TCRdb stores in-frame clones only, minus some. The sample yields approximately 290,000 clones, about 80% seen once. The specimen sequenced was PBMCs. The receptors stem from a girl aged 2 to 9 in good health and CMV-seronegative.

The chain recombines TRBV28 with TRBJ2-7; tentative D call: TRBD1 (6 bases). This CDR3 region has 15 residues. CDR1 and CDR2 (germline): MDHEN, SYDVKM. Trimming stripped 1 base from V and 1 base from J, with 11 bases between. CDR3 DNA sequence: TGTGCCAGCAGTTTATCGGGACACCTATCCTACGAGCAGTACTTC. This codes for CASSLSGHLSYEQYF.

The genes are TRBV13 and TRBJ1-6, with unresolved D. Germline values: CDR1 PRHDT, CDR2 FYEKMQ (reference sequence). With 1 base removed from V and 9 bases from J, the gap between germline ends came to 16 bases. The CDR3 loop spans 16 amino acids. CDR3 nucleotides: TGTGCCAGCAGCTTAGTCGGTATCGGTGGTGGTTCACCCCTCCACTTT. As protein: CASSLVGIGGGSPLHF.

The chain links TRBV28 to TRBJ2-7; D gene uncertain. This CDR3 is built from 15 residues. The V and J ends lost 2 bases and 5 bases respectively, with 16 bases between them. The germline V gene has CDR1 MDHEN and CDR2 SYDVKM. The CDR3 coding sequence is TGTGCCAGCAGTTTAGCAGGTAGATTGTTTGACGAGCAGTACTTC. Amino acids: CASSLAGRLFDEQYF.

The chain links TRBV19 to TRBJ2-3; TRBD1 agrees at 8 bases. This CDR3 contains 14 residues. Germline assignment: CDR1 LNHDA and CDR2 SQIVND (reference sequence). Unmatched junction bases numbered 3, after V lost 5 bases and J lost 2 bases. CDR3 sequence (DNA): TGTGCCAGTAGTCCAGGGGGCCTCACAGATACGCAGTATTTT. Amino acids: CASSPGGLTDTQYF.

The rearrangement links TRBV28 to TRBJ1-3; D is perhaps TRBD1 (6 bases). This CDR3 has 14 amino acids. Trimming removed 9 bases from V and 2 bases from J, with 14 bases in between. Germline CDR1 reads MDHEN; CDR2 reads SYDVKM. CDR3 loop: CARIRQAPGNTIYF. Here the CDR3 DNA reads TGTGCCAGAATTAGACAGGCCCCTGGAAACACCATATATTTT.

The rearrangement uses TRBV9 and TRBJ2-7; weak D call: TRBD2 (6 bases). The CDR3 is 14 residues long. The germline CDR1 and CDR2 sequences are SGDLS and YYNGEE. Trimming cost V 2 bases and J 2 bases, with 11 bases left between them. The chain's CDR3 is CASSVGRGTYEQYF. The CDR3 bases are TGTGCCAGCAGCGTTGGACGGGGGACCTACGAGCAGTACTTC. The variable domain in full, completed from reference TRBV9 and TRBJ2-7, reads DSGVTQTPKHLITATGQRVTLRCSPRSGDLSVYWYQQSLDQGLQFLIQYYNGEERAKGNILERFSAQQFPDLHSELNLSSLELGDSALYFCASSVGRGTYEQYFGPGTRLTVT.

J is TRBJ2-5 and V is TRBV5-1; D is perhaps TRBD1 (5 bases). The DNA end is more similar to TRBJ2-7, so the J call may be wrong. The CDR3 covers 13 residues. The germline gives CDR1 SGHRS, CDR2 YFSETQ. This CDR3 reads CASTPGRDYEQYF. CDR3 sequence (DNA): TGCGCCAGCACCCCGGGCAGGGACTACGAGCAGTACTTC.

V and J are TRBV5-1 and TRBJ2-1, with D perhaps TRBD2 (5 bases). This CDR3 is 15 amino acids long. V dropped 1 base and J dropped 0 bases, with 8 bases sitting between them. Per the germline V gene, CDR1 is SGHRS and CDR2 is YFSETQ. CDR3 in DNA: TGCGCCAGCAGCTTGCGGGGAAGCTCCTACAATGAGCAGTTCTTC. It encodes CASSLRGSSYNEQFF.

CDR3 coding DNA: TGTGCCAGCAGTTTATTCTCGGGGGGGGGCACAGATACGCAGTATTTT. Protein: CASSLFSGGGTDTQYF. The chain carries TRBV28 and TRBJ2-3; 8 nucleotides align to TRBD2. CDR1 and CDR2 from the germline V gene are MDHEN and SYDVKM. Trimming at V came to 1 base and at J to 1 base, leaving 4 bases not matched to a gene. The CDR3 is 16 amino acids. The full variable domain, in which reference TRBV28 and TRBJ2-3 provide the parts outside the CDR3, is DVKVTQSSRYLVKRTGEKVFLECVQDMDHENMFWYRQDPGLGLRLIYFSYDVKMKEKGDIPEGYSVSREKKERFSLILESASTNQTSMYLCASSLFSGGGTDTQYFGPGTRLTVL.

This clone occurred once. The chain recombines TRBV7-9 with TRBJ1-1, with TRBD1 matching over 11 bases. Germline V CDR1 and CDR2: SEHNR, FQNEAQ (reference sequence). CDR3 length: 17 amino acids. V lost 4 bases and J lost 5; bases outside the gene matches: 12. The CDR3 protein is CASSSGQLGTGGTEAFF. CDR3 DNA: TGTGCCAGCAGCTCCGGACAACTAGGGACAGGGGGGACTGAAGCTTTCTTT.

J is TRBJ1-4 and V is TRBV28; D perhaps matches TRBD1 (6 bases). The length of the CDR3 is 14 residues. V was trimmed by 4 bases and J by 7 bases, leaving 13 bases between them. Germline V lookup: CDR1 MDHEN, CDR2 SYDVKM. CDR3 nucleotide sequence: TGTGCCAGCAGTTATCAGGGGAGTGGTGAAAAACTGTTTTTT. This encodes CASSYQGSGEKLFF.

The chain carries TRBV2 and TRBJ2-7; 9 bases line up with TRBD1. V lost 6 bases and J lost 5; bases outside the gene matches: 14. The CDR3 is 16 amino acids. Germline lookup yields CDR1 SNHLY and CDR2 FYNNEI. In DNA form, the CDR3 reads TGTGCCAGCAGGGAGACCGGGACAGGGATTTCCAACGAGCAGTACTTC. Translating gives CASRETGTGISNEQYF.

The chain employs TRBV9 and TRBJ2-5; possibly TRBD1 for D (6 bases). Germline V gene lookup returns CDR1 SGDLS and CDR2 YYNGEE. The ends were cut back, 4 bases at V and 5 bases at J, with 18 bases in the middle. The CDR3 sequence is 15 residues long. CDR3 DNA: TGTGCCAGCAGCAAACAGGACAGCCCTAGGGAGACCCAGTACTTC. Translating it yields CASSKQDSPRETQYF.

V is TRBV6-4 and J is TRBJ2-5, with 11 bases aligning to TRBD2. The J call may be incorrect, as the DNA end agrees better with TRBJ2-7. The germline CDR1 and CDR2 sequences are MRHNA and SNTAGT. CDR3 length equals 20 residues. The CDR3 DNA reads as TGTGCCAGCAGTGGCACTCCGGGACTGAGGACTAGCGGGCCCTCCTACGAGCAGTACTTC. Amino acid sequence: CASSGTPGLRTSGPSYEQYF.

As to this clone: This sample also contains other DNA sequences that code for the same CDR3. The chain couples TRBV4-2 to TRBJ2-1, with TRBD2 identical over 7 bases. Trimming cost V 2 bases and J 8 bases; bases outside gene matches: 6. This CDR3 region has 14 residues. CDR1 and CDR2 (germline): LGHNA, YNFKEQ. CDR3 sequence reads: CASSQLGGRDEQFF. The CDR3 nucleotides are TGTGCCAGCAGCCAACTGGGAGGGCGGGATGAGCAGTTCTTC.

This chain uses TRBV7-9 with TRBJ1-6; 7 nucleotides align to TRBD1. V shed 5 bases, J shed 0 bases, and the junction held 7 bases outside the gene matches. The germline V gene has CDR1 SEHNR and CDR2 FQNEAQ (reference sequence). CDR3 length: 17 residues. CDR3 in DNA: TGTGCCAGCAGCCCCGGGACAGTCAGCTCCTATAATTCACCCCTCCACTTT. It yields the protein CASSPGTVSSYNSPLHF.

The CDR3 region has the DNA TGCGCCAGCAGCCAAGCCGACCGGAGTTATAGCAATCAGCCCCAGCATTTT. Translated, it gives CASSQADRSYSNQPQHF. The chain links TRBV4-1 to TRBJ1-5; D is uncertain. The length of the CDR3 is 17 residues. The V gene lost 1 base and the J gene lost 0 bases, with 13 bases spanning the gap. The germline V gene has CDR1 MGHRA and CDR2 YSYEKL.

The chain carries TRBV9 and TRBJ2-5, with 10 nucleotides matching TRBD2. Unmatched junction bases numbered 5, after V lost 4 bases and J lost 2 bases. CDR3 size: 15 residues. CDR1 and CDR2 (germline): SGDLS, YYNGEE. The CDR3 here is CASSKTSGQQETQYF. The CDR3 DNA sequence: TGTGCCAGCAGCAAGACTAGCGGGCAACAAGAGACCCAGTACTTC.

The chain links TRBV28 to TRBJ2-7; 13 nucleotides line up with TRBD2. The CDR3 consists of 19 residues. Germline V gene sequence: CDR1 MDHEN, CDR2 SYDVKM. V lost 5 bases, J lost 1 base, and 14 bases stayed unmatched. CDR3: CASSPPATSGRRRSYEQYF. The CDR3 DNA sequence: TGTGCCAGCAGTCCCCCAGCGACTAGCGGGAGGCGACGATCCTACGAGCAGTACTTC.

The J gene is TRBJ1-1, the V gene TRBV16; the D gene is possibly TRBD1 (5 bases). The V end was cut by 3 bases, the J end by 6 bases, with 14 bases between. The CDR3 consists of 14 residues. Germline V gives CDR1 KGHSY, CDR2 FQNENV. The DNA of the CDR3 is TGTGCCAGCAGCCATGGGACCGGGGGTCCTGAAGCTTTCTTT. It specifies CASSHGTGGPEAFF.

V gene TRBV15 combines with J gene TRBJ2-1; the D is unclear. CDR1 is LNHNV, CDR2 YYDKDF, per germline (reference sequence). The CDR3 covers 15 residues. V was cut by 0 bases and J by 4 bases, with 10 bases left in between. This CDR3 is CATSRDSAGYNEQFF. In DNA form, the CDR3 reads TGTGCCACCAGCAGAGACAGTGCAGGTTACAATGAGCAGTTCTTC.

A few counts support this clone. The CDR3 DNA follows: TGCGCCAGCAGCCAAGGGACAGCGGTTCCCGACGAGCAGTACTTC. Its translation: CASSQGTAVPDEQYF. The rearrangement links TRBV4-1 to TRBJ2-7; D is possibly TRBD1 (6 bases). The CDR3 spans 15 residues. Per germline, CDR1 MGHRA and CDR2 YSYEKL. V was pared by 1 base and J by 5 bases, with 15 bases between.